This T cell receptor beta chain derives from a study of identical twins. Each CDR3 protein is one row after TCRdb ran MiXCR on the 5' RACE reads. This table holds 400,000 to 600,000 distinct CDR3 sequences, about a fifth found once. Remarks on this clonotype: What it binds is not known.

Study outcomes and limitations: In beta out-of-frame sequences, the excess sharing between twins was weaker. Conclusions were based on cross-sectional statistical analysis, without following the same donors. The more abundant beta clonotypes in cord blood had fewer insertions, and memory repertoires did not show this.

CDR1 and CDR2 (germline): DFQATT, SNEGSKA (reference sequence). This CDR3 is built from 16 residues. Deletions cut 5 bases from V and 0 bases from J, with 17 bases between. Another study also made use of these data, one on yellow fever vaccine responses in identical twins. As that report states: It has been reported that, in twins, the vaccine T cell response seemed partly convergent and partly personalized.

The sample consisted of CD4+ T cells sorted from blood. This sequence was found in a woman between 18 and 30 years old in good health. The chain combines TRBV20-1 with TRBJ2-1; D may be TRBD2 (6 bases). CDR3 sequence (DNA): TGCAGTGCTCCCACGGGACTTCGAAGCTCCTACAATGAGCAGTTCTTC. Amino acids: CSAPTGLRSSYNEQFF.